This T cell receptor beta chain was captured by sequencing in a study of OX40 agonist ivuxolimab in advanced cancers. As for the study in general: Earlier treatment with anti-PD-1, anti-PD-L1 or anti-CTLA-4 was permitted, and 30% to 40% had received some. Study-wide findings and caveats: Both blood CD4+ and CD8+ T cells showed clonal growth by week 6 at 0.1 to 3.0 mg/kg. Averaged across samples, CD8+ T cells carried more expanded clones than CD4+ did.

Clones were read by immunoSEQ multiplex PCR, and TCRdb kept only the in-frame ones, dropping some. This repertoire shows tens of thousands of clones, roughly 87% found once; its top ten account for 16%. On cycle 4 day 1 and cycle 7 day 1, as well as at baseline, blood was sampled. A note on this clone: Its specificity is unknown.

V gave up 4 bases and J gave up 2 bases; unmatched junction bases: 5. CDR1 SGDLS and CDR2 YYNGEE come from the germline V gene. The CDR3 spans 15 residues. This chain connects TRBV9 to TRBJ2-2, with 7 bases fitting TRBD2. Sequenced here: CD4+ or CD8+ T cells sorted from blood, sampled in a trial of the OX40 agonist ivuxolimab. This clonotype was sampled from an adult with an advanced solid tumor such as melanoma, head and neck, liver or kidney cancer. CDR3 in amino acids: CASSPRGLNTGELFF. The CDR3 DNA follows: TGTGCCAGCAGCCCAAGGGGACTAAACACCGGGGAGCTGTTTTTT. The full variable domain, its missing parts supplied by reference TRBV9 and TRBJ2-2, is DSGVTQTPKHLITATGQRVTLRCSPRSGDLSVYWYQQSLDQGLQFLIQYYNGEERAKGNILERFSAQQFPDLHSELNLSSLELGDSALYFCASSPRGLNTGELFFGEGSRLTVL.